The rows below give T cell receptor beta chains drawn from one sample of a study of early T cells in non-severe SARS-CoV-2 infection. TCRdb reanalysed the 5' RACE reads using MiXCR and keeps one entry per CDR3 protein. Of some 50,000 distinct CDR3 sequences detected, roughly 5.3% appear once; the ten largest clones hold about 4.3%. Material for sequencing was whole blood. These receptors were collected from an adult who was a healthcare worker with PCR-confirmed SARS-CoV-2 infection or an uninfected control (not recorded which). Both conserved end residues are part of each CDR3. D genes are given only for firm matches. Clone size appears in some rows only: once, few, many, or a class for an expanded clone.

v_gene	abundance	j_gene	d_gene	CDR3nt	CDR3aa
TRBV5-6	many	TRBJ2-3	NA	TGTGCCAGCAGCTTGCTCGGGAGCTTGGCAGATACGCAGTATTTT	CASSLLGSLADTQYF
TRBV27	many	TRBJ2-7	TRBD2	TGTGCCAGCAGTGGGCGGGGGGGCGGCCGATCCTACGAGCAGTACTTC	CASSGRGGGRSYEQYF
TRBV19	NA	TRBJ2-3	TRBD2	TGTGCCACCGACAGCGGGGGGCTCACAGATACGCAGTATTTT	CATDSGGLTDTQYF
TRBV20-1	few	TRBJ2-1	TRBD2	TGCAGTGCTAGAGGTGTAACTAGCGACTCCTACAATGAGCAGTTCTTC	CSARGVTSDSYNEQFF
TRBV27	NA	TRBJ2-6	NA	TGTGCCAGCAGAGCGGACAGATCGTCTGGGGCCAACGTCCTGACTTTC	CASRADRSSGANVLTF
TRBV12-3/TRBV12-4	many	TRBJ2-6	NA	TGTGCCAGCAGTTTAGACAGGAAAGAGGCCAACGTCCTGACTTTC	CASSLDRKEANVLTF
TRBV7-6	many	TRBJ2-1	NA	TGTGCCAGCAGCTTAGCCCTTGCCACAGAGCAGTTCTTC	CASSLALATEQFF
TRBV7-2	many	TRBJ1-1	NA	TGTGCCAGCAGCTTTGGGGTGAGTGCGAGCACTGAAGCTTTCTTT	CASSFGVSASTEAFF
TRBV5-5	many	TRBJ2-3	TRBD2	TGTGCCAGCAGATCCCTCGCTAGCGGGAGGGCTAGCACAGATACGCAGTATTTT	CASRSLASGRASTDTQYF
TRBV2	NA	TRBJ1-6	NA	TGTGCCAGCAGTGTGATTACAGGAAGTTCACCCCTCCACTTT	CASSVITGSSPLHF
TRBV18	many	TRBJ2-1	TRBD2	TGTGCCAGCTCCAGGGGGACTAGCGGCAGCAATGAGCAGTTCTTC	CASSRGTSGSNEQFF
TRBV12-3/TRBV12-4	many	TRBJ1-2	NA	TGTGCCAGCGGGGAATATGGCTACACCTTC	CASGEYGYTF
TRBV10-3	few	TRBJ2-1	TRBD1	TGTGCCATCAGTGAGGGACAGGTAGGCAATGAGCAGTTCTTC	CAISEGQVGNEQFF
TRBV11-2	few	TRBJ1-2	NA	TGTGCCAGCAGCTTAGCAAACAGCAACTATGGCTACACCTTC	CASSLANSNYGYTF
TRBV5-1	many	TRBJ2-2	NA	TGCGCCAGCAGCCTACCGGAGGCAGGGTCGGGCGGGGAGCTGTTTTTT	CASSLPEAGSGGELFF
TRBV7-6	few	TRBJ2-5	NA	TGTGCCAGCCGCTTAGCTCTATCCGGAGAGACCCAGTACTTC	CASRLALSGETQYF
TRBV5-1	NA	TRBJ2-1	TRBD2	TGCGCCAGCAGCTTGGCCGGGACTAGTCTTCGGGAGCAGTTCTTC	CASSLAGTSLREQFF
TRBV7-8	NA	TRBJ1-2	NA	TGTGCCAGCAGCTTACCTGACGGAGGAATCTATGGCTACACCTTC	CASSLPDGGIYGYTF
TRBV7-9	NA	TRBJ1-1	NA	TGTGCCAGCAGCCCCCTTGGGGTTCTGAACACTGAAGCTTTCTTT	CASSPLGVLNTEAFF
TRBV7-7	NA	TRBJ2-7	TRBD2	TGTGCTAGCAGCTTAGGAGCGGGGGGGACCTACGAGCAGTACTTC	CASSLGAGGTYEQYF
TRBV6-1	many	TRBJ1-5	NA	TGTGCCAGCAGTGAAAGAGACTCGGGAGGCCAGCCCCAGCATTTT	CASSERDSGGQPQHF
TRBV20-1	many	TRBJ1-1	NA	TGCAGTGCCGCGGGTCTAGAGCCTGAAGCTTTCTTT	CSAAGLEPEAFF
TRBV6-1	many	TRBJ1-5	TRBD1	TGTGCCAGCAGTTCAACTACCGGGACAGGGGGTTATCAGCCCCAGCATTTT	CASSSTTGTGGYQPQHF
TRBV10-3	many	TRBJ1-1	NA	TGTGCCATCAGGCGGGGGGTAGGTACTGAAGCTTTCTTT	CAIRRGVGTEAFF
TRBV24-1	few	TRBJ2-3	TRBD2	TGTGCCACCAGTGATCCCTCCTCTAGCGGTGCAGATACGCAGTATTTT	CATSDPSSSGADTQYF
TRBV6-2/TRBV6-3	few	TRBJ2-7	NA	TGTGCCAGCAGCCACAGCTCCTACGAGCAGTACTTC	CASSHSSYEQYF
TRBV7-2	many	TRBJ2-7	NA	TGTGCCAGCAGCCCCGAAGGGTCGGCCTACGAGCAGTACTTC	CASSPEGSAYEQYF
TRBV7-2	many	TRBJ2-3	NA	TGTGCCAGCAGCTTAGGTCCAGCGGATACGCAGTATTTT	CASSLGPADTQYF
TRBV4-1	many	TRBJ1-2	NA	TGCGCCAGCAGCACCGCCCGGACGGCAGGCTATGGCTACACCTTC	CASSTARTAGYGYTF
TRBV15	many	TRBJ2-7	NA	TGTGCCACCAGCAGAGATTCGACAGCCTCCTACGAGCAGTACTTC	CATSRDSTASYEQYF
TRBV30	many	TRBJ1-1	NA	TGTGCCTGGAGTGTACTAGGCAGGGGCACTGAAGCTTTCTTT	CAWSVLGRGTEAFF
TRBV7-3	many	TRBJ2-3	TRBD1	TGTGCCAGCAGCGAGGGGTCAGGGGGCAGAAATACGCAGTATTTT	CASSEGSGGRNTQYF
TRBV4-2	NA	TRBJ1-2	TRBD1	TGTGCCAGCAGCCAGAGACAGGGGGCTAACTATGGCTACACCTTC	CASSQRQGANYGYTF
TRBV7-9	many	TRBJ2-7	TRBD2	TGTGCCAGCAGCTCCACGGGACTAGCGGGGAGTTTCTACGAGCAGTACTTC	CASSSTGLAGSFYEQYF
TRBV6-6	few	TRBJ2-7	NA	TGTGCCAGCAGTGTAGACAGCTACGAGCAGTACTTC	CASSVDSYEQYF
TRBV20-1	many	TRBJ2-2	TRBD2	TGCAGTGCTAGTCCCGCGGGAGGGCCAACCGGGGAGCTGTTTTTT	CSASPAGGPTGELFF
TRBV20-1	NA	TRBJ1-1	TRBD1	TGCAGTGCTAGAGTTAATTCCTGGACAGGAAATGAAGCTTTCTTT	CSARVNSWTGNEAFF
TRBV2	few	TRBJ1-4	TRBD1	TGTGCCAGCAGTCGGACAGGGAGGGGAGAAAAACTGTTTTTT	CASSRTGRGEKLFF
TRBV24-1	many	TRBJ2-1	NA	TGTGCCACCAGTGATCCTACCAAGACAGTCTCCTACAATGAGCAGTTCTTC	CATSDPTKTVSYNEQFF
TRBV5-1	many	TRBJ2-3	TRBD2	TGCGCCAGCAGCCAGACTAGCCGTAGTCCAGATACGCAGTATTTT	CASSQTSRSPDTQYF
TRBV6-4	many	TRBJ2-1	TRBD2	TGTGCCAGCAGTGAGAAAGGTGGTAGCGGGAGTCTGCGGTTCTTC	CASSEKGGSGSLRFF
TRBV9	many	TRBJ2-5	TRBD2	TGTGCCAGCAGCGTAGCAGCGGGGGGGCGACAAGAGACCCAGTACTTC	CASSVAAGGRQETQYF
TRBV24-1	few	TRBJ1-5	TRBD1	TGTGCCACCAGTGGGACAGGGGGTCGCAATCAGCCCCAGCATTTT	CATSGTGGRNQPQHF
TRBV6-6	medium-sized	TRBJ2-3	TRBD1	TGTGCCAGCAGTTACTCGAAGGACAGGGGGAGTGATACGCAGTATTTT	CASSYSKDRGSDTQYF
TRBV4-3	many	TRBJ1-1	NA	TGCGCCAGCAGCCAAGAGATAGGAGGGAGTGGGAACACTGAAGCTTTCTTT	CASSQEIGGSGNTEAFF
TRBV12-3/TRBV12-4	many	TRBJ2-5	TRBD1	TGTGCCAGCAGAAAGGGACAGCACCAAGAGACCCAGTACTTC	CASRKGQHQETQYF
TRBV4-1	many	TRBJ2-7	TRBD2	TGCGCCAGCAGCCAAGCTCCAGCGGGAACCTACGAGCAGTACTTC	CASSQAPAGTYEQYF
TRBV18	many	TRBJ2-7	TRBD2	TGTGCCAGCTCACCTCAGTTAGCGGGAGGGCAGGACGAGCAGTACTTC	CASSPQLAGGQDEQYF
TRBV3-1	many	TRBJ2-1	NA	TGTGCCAGCAGTTCCAGACTAGATGAGCAGTTCTTC	CASSSRLDEQFF
TRBV20-1	few	TRBJ1-1	NA	TGCAGTGCTAGAGATTATCACAAGAACACTGAAGCTTTCTTT	CSARDYHKNTEAFF
TRBV4-2	many	TRBJ2-3	NA	TGTGCCAGCAGCCCCGGGGAGGGGGGCAGCACAGATACGCAGTATTTT	CASSPGEGGSTDTQYF
TRBV11-2	NA	TRBJ1-2	NA	TGTGCCAGCAGCTCCAGCTCCACACGCTATGGCTACACCTTC	CASSSSSTRYGYTF
TRBV12-2	NA	TRBJ2-3	NA	TGTGCAAGTCGCCCACACGACCGGGCGGGGATCAGAGATACGCAGTATTTT	CASRPHDRAGIRDTQYF
TRBV20-1	many	TRBJ2-7	NA	TGCAGTGCTACCCAGGGGGGCGGAATCCCTCGGGAGCAGTACTTC	CSATQGGGIPREQYF
TRBV4-3	many	TRBJ2-5	TRBD2	TGCGCCAGCAGCCACGGACTAGCGGCCCAAGAGACCCAGTACTTC	CASSHGLAAQETQYF